The sequence of this TCR beta chain was determined in a study of T-cell reconstitution after alpha-beta-depleted transplantation in children. This CDR3 spans 13 amino acids. CDR1 and CDR2 (germline): SGHDT, YYEEEE. V shed 5 bases, J shed 6 bases, and the junction held 5 bases outside the gene matches. Molecular barcoding with unique molecular identifiers was used for the TCRbeta library. TCRdb redid the calling of the PCR reads with MiXCR, one entry per CDR3 protein. The sample includes about 150,000 distinct CDR3 sequences, around 10% seen only once; the top ten take around 14%. Study observations and caveats: Newly produced T cells mostly accounted for T-cell counts and diversity one year post-transplant.

There are many counts of this clonotype. Its specificity is not known. The source was PBMCs, collected before TCRalphabeta/CD19-depleted stem cell transplant. The V call is TRBV5-6, the J call TRBJ1-2; 9 bases agree with TRBD1. The TCR originated in a boy between 2 and 10 years old with acute myeloid leukemia, due to receive a stem cell transplant. The CDR3 is CASRGQGRDGYTF. CDR3 in DNA: TGTGCCAGCAGGGGACAGGGTAGAGATGGCTACACCTTC.